The 17 T cell receptor beta chains given below trace back to one sample, sequenced in a study of CD8 T cells in Susac syndrome. Random hexamers were used to reverse transcribe an amount of roughly 0.5 to 1 ug RNA. TCRdb analysed the immunoSEQ multiplex PCR reads with MiXCR anew, one entry per CDR3 protein. Of 200,000 or so distinct CDR3 sequences in the sample, 90% to 95% were seen once. Input material: CD4+ T cells from PBMCs. These receptors were collected from a human donor with multiple sclerosis.

The V call is TRBV18, the J call TRBJ2-7, with D possibly TRBD1 on 6 matching bases. The V end lost 5 bases, the J end lost 2 bases, and 10 bases lay between the germline ends. This CDR3 is built from 13 residues. Germline assignment: CDR1 KGHSH and CDR2 LQKENI. The CDR3 region has the DNA TGTGCCAGCTCAGGTGGGACACCCTACGAGCAGTACTTC. It yields the protein CASSGGTPYEQYF.

This clonotype was recorded only once. The chain couples TRBV29-1 to TRBJ1-1; a possible D gene is TRBD1 (6 bases). CDR1 SQVTM and CDR2 ANQGSEA come from the germline V gene. V lost 3 bases and J lost 3, with 11 bases in between. The CDR3 is 13 residues long. The CDR3 sequence is CSVDRGWDTEAFF. The CDR3 DNA is TGCAGCGTTGACAGGGGATGGGACACTGAAGCTTTCTTT.

V is TRBV11-2 and J is TRBJ2-3, with a possible D match to TRBD1 (6 bases). This CDR3 has 15 amino acids. Germline CDR1 and CDR2: SGHAT and FQNNGV. V dropped 6 bases and J dropped 2 bases, with 15 bases sitting between them. The CDR3 spells CASSFMDSSTDTQYF. As DNA, the CDR3 is TGTGCCAGCAGTTTCATGGACAGCTCCACAGATACGCAGTATTTT. The full variable domain, rest sourced from reference TRBV11-2 and TRBJ2-3, is EAGVAQSPRYKIIEKRQSVAFWCNPISGHATLYWYQQILGQGPKLLIQFQNNGVVDDSQLPKDRFSAERLKGVDSTLKIQPAKLEDSAVYLCASSFMDSSTDTQYFGPGTRLTVL.

V usage is TRBV18 and J usage is TRBJ2-7, with 8 nucleotides matching TRBD1. The V gene's germline CDR1 is KGHSH and CDR2 LQKENI. With V trimmed by 2 bases and J by 1 base, 7 bases remained unmatched. This CDR3 is built from 16 residues. DNA for the CDR3: TGTGCCAGCTCACCAATGGGACAGGCGCCGTCCTACGAGCAGTACTTC. This translates into CASSPMGQAPSYEQYF.

This sequence joins TRBV20-1 and TRBJ2-7; TRBD1 agrees at 8 bases. Losses at the gene ends were 7 bases for V and 11 bases for J; bases not matched to a gene: 13. This CDR3 has 12 amino acids. Germline loops: CDR1 DFQATT, CDR2 SNEGSKA (reference sequence). CDR3 nucleotide sequence: TGCAGTGTCGGGGACAGGAGTTGGGGCGAGTACTTC. Translation: CSVGDRSWGEYF.

The chain joins TRBV18 to TRBJ2-4; 7 bases agree with TRBD1. The trim removed 2 bases at V and 6 bases at J, leaving 4 bases unmatched. Looked up from germline, CDR1 is KGHSH and CDR2 is LQKENI. This CDR3 region has 14 residues. CDR3 in amino acids: CASSPARDRNIQYF. The CDR3 DNA reads as TGTGCCAGCTCACCAGCTCGGGACAGAAACATTCAGTACTTC.

The chain uses TRBV27 and TRBJ2-2; tentatively, D is TRBD2 (5 bases). The CDR3 is 14 amino acids. Deletions cut 8 bases from V and 6 bases from J, with 16 bases between. The germline gives CDR1 MNHEY, CDR2 SMNVEV (reference sequence). This chain's CDR3 is CASGPGLRAGELFF. The CDR3 DNA follows: TGTGCCAGCGGCCCCGGACTTAGAGCCGGGGAGCTGTTTTTT.

V usage is TRBV18 and J usage is TRBJ2-7, with 8 bases matching TRBD1. CDR3 length: 16 residues. V shed 3 bases and J 2 bases; nucleotides not matched to a gene: 9. CDR1 and CDR2 (germline): KGHSH, LQKENI. CDR3 sequence reads: CASSPTSGTGAYEQYF. CDR3 DNA: TGTGCCAGCTCACCTACATCAGGGACAGGAGCCTACGAGCAGTACTTC.

This clonotype occurred once. The chain carries TRBV7-7 and TRBJ2-5, with a weak D call TRBD2 (6 bases). Germline-derived CDR1 and CDR2 are SSHAT and FNYEAQ (reference sequence). There are 12 residues in the CDR3. Between the trimmed V and J ends, which lost 11 bases and 3 bases, there was a span of 13 bases. CDR3 loop: CAAGGTEETQYF. CDR3 bases: TGTGCCGCTGGGGGGACGGAAGAGACCCAGTACTTC.

This sequence joins TRBV5-4 and TRBJ2-7, with 8 bases identical to TRBD1. The CDR3 totals 14 residues. Germline CDR1 reads SGHNT; CDR2 reads YYREEE (reference sequence). Trimming at V came to 2 bases and at J to 6 bases, leaving 7 bases not matched to a gene. The CDR3, as DNA: TGTGCCAGCAGCTTTAAATCAGGGGGCGGCGAGCAGTACTTC. Translated, it gives CASSFKSGGGEQYF.

The rearrangement uses TRBV18 and TRBJ1-5; D call uncertain. The V gene lost 4 bases and the J gene lost 4 bases, with 11 bases spanning the gap. CDR3 size: 14 residues. Germline loops: CDR1 KGHSH, CDR2 LQKENI. The CDR3 sequence is CASSLLRNNQPQHF. The DNA of the CDR3 is TGTGCCAGCTCACTCCTTAGGAATAATCAGCCCCAGCATTTT.

V and J are TRBV5-1 and TRBJ1-1; TRBD1 is a possible D gene (5 bases). CDR1 and CDR2 (germline): SGHRS, YFSETQ. V was cut by 5 bases and J by 0 bases, with 11 bases left in between. The CDR3 has 14 amino acids. This CDR3 reads CASRIGGLNTEAFF. The CDR3 nucleotides are TGCGCCAGCAGAATTGGGGGGTTGAACACTGAAGCTTTCTTT.

This chain connects TRBV5-1 to TRBJ2-7; a weak D match, TRBD1 (5 bases). The germline gives CDR1 SGHRS, CDR2 YFSETQ. Deletions cut 0 bases from V and 2 bases from J, with 9 bases between. The CDR3 is made up of 14 amino acids. The DNA for the CDR3 is TGCGCCAGCAGCTTGGACAGGCCGGCCTACGAGCAGTACTTC. It yields the protein CASSLDRPAYEQYF.

The chain links TRBV5-4 to TRBJ2-1, with D uncertain. This CDR3 has 13 residues. The V gene lost 4 bases and the J gene lost 2 bases, with 7 bases spanning the gap. Germline CDR1 is SGHNT and CDR2 is YYREEE (reference sequence). CDR3 residues: CASSIGTYNEQFF. CDR3 DNA sequence: TGTGCCAGCAGCATTGGGACCTACAATGAGCAGTTCTTC.

The rearrangement links TRBV4-1 to TRBJ1-2; a weak D match, TRBD1 (6 bases). In germline, CDR1 is MGHRA, CDR2 YSYEKL. V was shortened by 1 base and J by 7 bases, with 16 bases between the two germline ends. The CDR3 loop spans 15 amino acids. The CDR3 region is CASSQAGTTVPGYTF. In DNA form, the CDR3 reads TGCGCCAGCAGCCAAGCCGGGACAACAGTGCCTGGCTACACCTTC.

The chain couples TRBV7-9 to TRBJ2-1; 12 nucleotides agree with TRBD2. This CDR3 comprises 15 residues. The germline V gene has CDR1 SEHNR and CDR2 FQNEAQ (reference sequence). With V trimmed by 5 bases and J by 10 bases, 9 bases remained unmatched. The CDR3 DNA is TGTGCCAGCAGCCCCGGGACTAGCGGGTGGGAAGAGCAGTTCTTC. Translated: CASSPGTSGWEEQFF.

The chain employs TRBV29-1 and TRBJ2-1, with TRBD2 matching over 9 bases. CDR3 size: 14 residues. The trim removed 1 base at V and 4 bases at J, leaving 2 bases unmatched. Per the germline V gene, CDR1 is SQVTM and CDR2 is ANQGSEA. The CDR3 region is CSVEGREGYNEQFF. The DNA of the CDR3 is TGCAGCGTTGAAGGGCGGGAGGGTTACAATGAGCAGTTCTTC.